This T cell receptor (beta chain) was sequenced in a study of response to subunit inactivated influenza vaccine. Study-wide findings and caveats: Researchers suggested that each seasonal influenza vaccination recruits few new T cells.

TCRdb independently ran MiXCR on the RT-PCR reads; one entry per CDR3 protein. The sample contains about 520,000 distinct CDR3 sequences, roughly 7.6% of which appear only once. This clonotype has only a few counts. The antigen remains undetermined. The sample here was PBMCs from blood, taken approximately 25 months after vaccination. The sequence was obtained from a man between 45 and 75 years old who received an inactivated influenza vaccine.

Written as DNA, the CDR3 is TGTGCCAGCTCAGAAGGACTAGCGGGTAACTCCTACGAGCAGTACTTC. Residues: CASSEGLAGNSYEQYF. The genes are TRBV18 and TRBJ2-7; the match to TRBD2 covers 11 bases. Losses at the gene ends were 5 bases for V and 0 bases for J; bases not matched to a gene: 6. This CDR3 has 16 amino acids. Germline V gene lookup returns CDR1 KGHSH and CDR2 LQKENI.